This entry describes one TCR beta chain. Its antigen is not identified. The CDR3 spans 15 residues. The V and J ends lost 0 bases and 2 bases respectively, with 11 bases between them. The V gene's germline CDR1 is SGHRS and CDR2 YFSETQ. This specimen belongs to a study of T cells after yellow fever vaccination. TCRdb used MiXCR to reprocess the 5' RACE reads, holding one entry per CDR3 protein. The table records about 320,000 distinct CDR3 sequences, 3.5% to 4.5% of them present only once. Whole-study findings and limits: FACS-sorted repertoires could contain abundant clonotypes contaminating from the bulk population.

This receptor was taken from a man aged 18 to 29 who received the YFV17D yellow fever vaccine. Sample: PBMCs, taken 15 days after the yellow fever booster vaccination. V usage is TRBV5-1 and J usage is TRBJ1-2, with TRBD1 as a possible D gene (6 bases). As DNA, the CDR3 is TGCGCCAGCAGCTTGGGGACAGATCCGAACTATGGCTACACCTTC. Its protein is CASSLGTDPNYGYTF.